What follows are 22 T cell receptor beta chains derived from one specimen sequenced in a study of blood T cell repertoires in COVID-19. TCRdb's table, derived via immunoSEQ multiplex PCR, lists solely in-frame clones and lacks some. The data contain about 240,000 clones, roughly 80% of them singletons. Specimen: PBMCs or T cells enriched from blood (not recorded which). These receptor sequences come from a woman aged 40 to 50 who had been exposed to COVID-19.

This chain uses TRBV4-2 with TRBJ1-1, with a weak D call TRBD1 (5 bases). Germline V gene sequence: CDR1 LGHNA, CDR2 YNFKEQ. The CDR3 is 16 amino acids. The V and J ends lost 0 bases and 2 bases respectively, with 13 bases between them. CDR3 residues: CASSQEGYRINTEAFF. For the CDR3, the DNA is TGTGCCAGCAGCCAAGAGGGGTACAGGATCAACACTGAAGCTTTCTTT.

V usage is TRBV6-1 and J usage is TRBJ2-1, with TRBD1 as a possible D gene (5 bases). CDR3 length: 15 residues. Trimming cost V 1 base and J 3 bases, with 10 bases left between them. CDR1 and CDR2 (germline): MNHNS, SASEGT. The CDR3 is CASSEGRANYNEQFF. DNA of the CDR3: TGTGCCAGCAGTGAAGGCAGGGCAAACTACAATGAGCAGTTCTTC.

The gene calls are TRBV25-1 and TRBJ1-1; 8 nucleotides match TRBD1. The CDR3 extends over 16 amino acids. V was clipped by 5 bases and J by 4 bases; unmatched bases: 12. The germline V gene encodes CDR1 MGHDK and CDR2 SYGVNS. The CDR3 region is CASSKGQGEGGTEAFF. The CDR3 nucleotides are TGTGCCAGCAGTAAAGGACAGGGTGAGGGGGGCACTGAAGCTTTCTTT.

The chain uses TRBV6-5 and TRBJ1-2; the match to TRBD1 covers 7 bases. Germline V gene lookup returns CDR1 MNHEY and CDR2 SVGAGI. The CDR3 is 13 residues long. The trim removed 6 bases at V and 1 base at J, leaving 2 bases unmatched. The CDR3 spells CASRGQYNYGYTF. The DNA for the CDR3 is TGTGCCAGCAGGGGACAGTATAACTATGGCTACACCTTC.

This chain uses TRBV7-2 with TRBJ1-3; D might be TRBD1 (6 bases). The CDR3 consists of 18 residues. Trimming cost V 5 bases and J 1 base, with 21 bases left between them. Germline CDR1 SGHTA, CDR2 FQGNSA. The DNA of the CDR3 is TGTGCCAGCAGCAACCCCCTACAGGGTTCCAGTTCTGGAAACACCATATATTTT. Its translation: CASSNPLQGSSSGNTIYF. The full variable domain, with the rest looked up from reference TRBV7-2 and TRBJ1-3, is GAGVSQSPSNKVTEKGKDVELRCDPISGHTALYWYRQSLGQGLEFLIYFQGNSAPDKSGLPSDRFSAERTGGSVSTLTIQRTQQEDSAVYLCASSNPLQGSSSGNTIYFGEGSWLTVV.

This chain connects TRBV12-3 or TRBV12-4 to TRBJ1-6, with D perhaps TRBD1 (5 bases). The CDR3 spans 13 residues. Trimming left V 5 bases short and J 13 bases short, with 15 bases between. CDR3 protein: CASSLVAGNPLHF. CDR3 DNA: TGTGCCAGCAGTCTGGTCGCAGGGAATCCCCTCCACTTT.

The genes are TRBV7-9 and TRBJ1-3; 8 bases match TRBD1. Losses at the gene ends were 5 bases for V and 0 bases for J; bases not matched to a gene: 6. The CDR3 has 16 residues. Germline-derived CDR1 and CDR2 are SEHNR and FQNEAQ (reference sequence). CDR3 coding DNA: TGTGCCAGCAGCCCGCCGGGACAGGACTCTGGAAACACCATATATTTT. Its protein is CASSPPGQDSGNTIYF. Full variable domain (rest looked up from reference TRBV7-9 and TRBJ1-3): DTGVSQNPRHKITKRGQNVTFRCDPISEHNRLYWYRQTLGQGPEFLTYFQNEAQLEKSRLLSDRFSAERPKGSFSTLEIQRTEQGDSAMYLCASSPPGQDSGNTIYFGEGSWLTVV.

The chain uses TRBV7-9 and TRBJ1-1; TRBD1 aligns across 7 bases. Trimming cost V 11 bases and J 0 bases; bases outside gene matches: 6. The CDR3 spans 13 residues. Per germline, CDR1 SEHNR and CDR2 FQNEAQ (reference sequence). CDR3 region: CAYETGMNTEAFF. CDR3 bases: TGTGCCTACGAGACAGGGATGAACACTGAAGCTTTCTTT.

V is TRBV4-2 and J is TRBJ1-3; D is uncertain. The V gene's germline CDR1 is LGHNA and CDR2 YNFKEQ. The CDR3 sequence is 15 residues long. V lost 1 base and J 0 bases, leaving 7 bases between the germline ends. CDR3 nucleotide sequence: TGTGCCAGCAGCCAAGGCAGACTCTCTGGAAACACCATATATTTT. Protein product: CASSQGRLSGNTIYF.

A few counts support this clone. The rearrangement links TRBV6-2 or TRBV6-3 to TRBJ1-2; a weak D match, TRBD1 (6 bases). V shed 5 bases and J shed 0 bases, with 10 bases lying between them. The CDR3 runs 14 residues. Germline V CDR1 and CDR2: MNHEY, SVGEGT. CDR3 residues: CASSETGSNYGYTF. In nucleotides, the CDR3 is TGTGCCAGCAGTGAGACAGGATCTAACTATGGCTACACCTTC.

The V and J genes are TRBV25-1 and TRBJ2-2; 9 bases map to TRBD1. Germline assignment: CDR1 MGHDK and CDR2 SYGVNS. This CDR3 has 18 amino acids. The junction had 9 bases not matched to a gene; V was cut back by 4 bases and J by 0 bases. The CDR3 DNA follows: TGTGCCAGCAGTGGGGGAATAGGGACAGGGACGAACACCGGGGAGCTGTTTTTT. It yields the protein CASSGGIGTGTNTGELFF.

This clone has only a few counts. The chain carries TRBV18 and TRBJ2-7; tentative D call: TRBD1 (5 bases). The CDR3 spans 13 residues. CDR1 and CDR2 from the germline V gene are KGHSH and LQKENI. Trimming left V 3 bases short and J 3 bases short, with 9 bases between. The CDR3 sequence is CASSPNRNYEQYF. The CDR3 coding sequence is TGTGCCAGCTCACCTAACAGGAACTACGAGCAGTACTTC.

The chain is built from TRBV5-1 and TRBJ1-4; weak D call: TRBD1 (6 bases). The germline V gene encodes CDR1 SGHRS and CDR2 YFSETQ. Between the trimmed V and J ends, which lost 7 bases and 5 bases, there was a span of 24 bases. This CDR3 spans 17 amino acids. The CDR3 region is CASAWGQGKGGNEKLFF. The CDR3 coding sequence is TGCGCCAGCGCCTGGGGGCAGGGCAAAGGTGGGAATGAAAAACTGTTTTTT.

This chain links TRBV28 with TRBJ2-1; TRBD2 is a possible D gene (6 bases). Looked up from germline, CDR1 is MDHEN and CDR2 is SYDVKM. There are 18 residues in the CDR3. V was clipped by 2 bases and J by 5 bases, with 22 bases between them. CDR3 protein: CASSLILPPGVFDNEQFF. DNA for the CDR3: TGTGCCAGCAGTTTAATCCTCCCGCCGGGGGTGTTTGACAATGAGCAGTTCTTC.

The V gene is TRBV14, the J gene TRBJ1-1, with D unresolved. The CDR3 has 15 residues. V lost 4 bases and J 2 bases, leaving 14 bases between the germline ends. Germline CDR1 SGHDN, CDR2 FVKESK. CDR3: CASSPRTGFNTEAFF. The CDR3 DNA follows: TGTGCCAGCAGCCCTCGGACGGGATTCAACACTGAAGCTTTCTTT.

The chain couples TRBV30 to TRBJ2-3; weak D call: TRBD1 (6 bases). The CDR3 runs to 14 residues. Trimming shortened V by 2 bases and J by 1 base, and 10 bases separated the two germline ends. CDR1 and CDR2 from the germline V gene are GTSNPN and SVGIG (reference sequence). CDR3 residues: CAWSKSGGTDTQYF. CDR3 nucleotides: TGTGCCTGGAGTAAATCAGGGGGCACAGATACGCAGTATTTT.

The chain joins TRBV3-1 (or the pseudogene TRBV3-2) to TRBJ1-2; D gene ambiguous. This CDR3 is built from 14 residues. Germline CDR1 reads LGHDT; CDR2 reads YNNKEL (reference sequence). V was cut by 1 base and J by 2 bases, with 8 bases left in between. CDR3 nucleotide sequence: TGTGCCAGCAGCCAAGGCGGCAGAAACTATGGCTACACCTTC. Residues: CASSQGGRNYGYTF.

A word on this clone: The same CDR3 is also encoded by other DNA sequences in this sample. The CDR3 loop reads CASSPGTGDQPQHF. The CDR3, as DNA: TGTGCCAGCTCACCTGGGACAGGGGATCAGCCCCAGCATTTT. V and J are TRBV18 and TRBJ1-5, with 10 bases identical to TRBD1. Unmatched junction bases numbered 1, after V lost 3 bases and J lost 5 bases. Per the germline V gene, CDR1 is KGHSH and CDR2 is LQKENI. The CDR3 covers 14 residues.

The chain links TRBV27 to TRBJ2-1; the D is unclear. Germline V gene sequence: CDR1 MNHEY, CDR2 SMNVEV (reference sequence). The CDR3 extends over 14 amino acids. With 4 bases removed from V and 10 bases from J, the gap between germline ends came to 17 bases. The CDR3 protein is CASSSSAADGEQFF. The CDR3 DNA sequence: TGTGCCAGCAGTTCCTCGGCTGCCGACGGGGAGCAGTTCTTC.

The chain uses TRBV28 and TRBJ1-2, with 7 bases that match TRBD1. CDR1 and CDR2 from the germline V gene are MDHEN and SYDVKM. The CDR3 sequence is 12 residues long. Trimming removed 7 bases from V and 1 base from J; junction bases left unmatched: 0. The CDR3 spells CASNRGNYGYTF. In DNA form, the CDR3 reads TGTGCCAGCAACAGGGGTAACTATGGCTACACCTTC.

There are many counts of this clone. CDR3 DNA: TGTGCCAGCAGCTTAGTAAGCGGGGGGGCCCGTGAGACCCAGTACTTC. Amino acid sequence: CASSLVSGGARETQYF. This chain uses TRBV7-9 with TRBJ2-5, with TRBD2 matching over 10 bases. V was pared by 1 base and J by 5 bases, with 7 bases of the junction left unmatched. The CDR3 extends over 16 amino acids. Germline V gene data show CDR1 as SEHNR and CDR2 as FQNEAQ (reference sequence).

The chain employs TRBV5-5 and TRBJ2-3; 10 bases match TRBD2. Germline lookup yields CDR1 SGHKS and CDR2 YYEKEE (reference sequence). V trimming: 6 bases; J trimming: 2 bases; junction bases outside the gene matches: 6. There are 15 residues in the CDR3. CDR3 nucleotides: TGTGCCAGCACCTCAAGCGGGGGGGACACAGATACGCAGTATTTT. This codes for CASTSSGGDTDTQYF.